This is a list of T cell receptor beta chains from one sample in a study of blood T cell repertoires in COVID-19. Profiling relied on immunoSEQ multiplex PCR, and the TCRdb table lists in-frame clones only, not all of them. Among 25,000 to 35,000 clones listed, approximately 90% were seen once. Sequencing used peripheral blood. The receptors originated from a man over 45 with active COVID-19. CDR3s include the opening cysteine and the closing phenylalanine or tryptophan. The D gene is left open where the match is weak. Size values are once, few and many counts, or a class for expanded clones, and some rows have none.

length: 18
D: TRBD2
size: NA
V: TRBV12-5
J: TRBJ2-5
CDR3: CASGLDPSGGPFPETQYF
DNA: TGTGCTAGTGGTTTGGACCCGAGCGGGGGTCCCTTTCCAGAGACCCAGTACTTC

length: 16
D: TRBD1
size: NA
V: TRBV27
J: TRBJ1-2
CDR3: CASSLLSGQGNYGYTF
DNA: TGTGCCAGCAGTTTATTATCCGGACAGGGTAACTATGGCTACACCTTC

length: 13
D: NA
size: NA
V: TRBV6-5
J: TRBJ2-7
CDR3: CASSPRHVGEQYF
DNA: TGTGCCAGCAGCCCGAGGCACGTCGGCGAGCAGTACTTC

length: 12
D: NA
size: NA
V: TRBV6-5
J: TRBJ1-3
CDR3: CASGLAGNTIYF
DNA: TGTGCCAGCGGACTCGCGGGGAACACCATATATTTT

length: 16
D: NA
size: NA
V: TRBV7-6
J: TRBJ2-3
CDR3: CASSLCWRMNTDTQYF
DNA: TGTGCCAGCAGCCTGTGCTGGCGGATGAACACAGATACGCAGTATTTT

length: 13
D: NA
size: NA
V: TRBV7-2
J: TRBJ1-1
CDR3: CASSTGRVTEAFF
DNA: TGTGCCAGCAGCACAGGCAGGGTCACTGAAGCTTTCTTT

length: 17
D: TRBD1
size: once
V: TRBV19
J: TRBJ1-4
CDR3: CASMKGDRGLTNEKLFF
DNA: TGTGCCAGTATGAAGGGGGACAGGGGGCTGACTAATGAAAAACTGTTTTTT

length: 20
D: TRBD1
size: NA
V: TRBV19
J: TRBJ2-6
CDR3: CASSMNPDRVFFSGANVLTF
DNA: TGTGCCAGTAGTATGAATCCCGACAGGGTATTTTTCTCTGGGGCCAACGTCCTGACTTTC

length: 14
D: TRBD2
size: NA
V: TRBV9
J: TRBJ2-3
CDR3: CASSAQLAVDTQYF
DNA: TGTGCCAGCAGCGCCCAACTAGCGGTAGATACGCAGTATTTT

length: 15
D: TRBD2
size: once
V: TRBV7-6
J: TRBJ2-7
CDR3: CASSLLAGSSYEQYF
DNA: TGTGCCAGCAGCTTACTAGCGGGGAGCTCCTACGAGCAGTACTTC

length: 14
D: TRBD2
size: few
V: TRBV2
J: TRBJ2-1
CDR3: CASSASLAGNEQFF
DNA: TGTGCCAGCAGTGCTTCCCTAGCGGGAAATGAGCAGTTCTTC

length: 15
D: TRBD1
size: NA
V: TRBV5-4
J: TRBJ1-1
CDR3: CASRPNPGGNTEAFF
DNA: TGTGCCAGCCGCCCCAATCCAGGGGGGAACACTGAAGCTTTCTTT

length: 13
D: NA
size: NA
V: TRBV7-9
J: TRBJ1-4
CDR3: CASSLRSGSYLFF
DNA: TGTGCCAGCAGCCTTCGGTCAGGGTCTTATCTGTTTTTT

length: 15
D: NA
size: NA
V: TRBV23-1
J: TRBJ2-7
CDR3: CASTTMTPRLYEQYF
DNA: TGCGCCAGCACAACAATGACTCCGCGACTCTACGAGCAGTACTTC

length: 16
D: NA
size: NA
V: TRBV19
J: TRBJ1-5
CDR3: CASSIVGQPVNQPQHF
DNA: TGTGCCAGTAGTATAGTGGGGCAGCCCGTCAATCAGCCCCAGCATTTT

length: 15
D: NA
size: NA
V: TRBV4-1
J: TRBJ1-5
CDR3: CASSQDGGGNQPQHF
DNA: TGCGCCAGCAGCCAAGATGGAGGGGGCAATCAGCCCCAGCATTTT

length: 14
D: TRBD1
size: NA
V: TRBV18
J: TRBJ1-1
CDR3: CASSPRTGDTEAFF
DNA: TGTGCCAGCTCACCGAGGACAGGGGACACTGAAGCTTTCTTT

length: 12
D: NA
size: NA
V: TRBV7-9
J: TRBJ2-5
CDR3: CASSSLRETQYF
DNA: TGTGCCAGCAGCTCCCTTCGGGAGACCCAGTACTTC

length: 15
D: TRBD2
size: NA
V: TRBV6-5
J: TRBJ2-3
CDR3: CASSTLAGAGDTQYF
DNA: TGTGCCAGCAGCACCTTAGCGGGAGCCGGAGATACGCAGTATTTT

length: 14
D: TRBD1
size: NA
V: TRBV5-1
J: TRBJ2-7
CDR3: CASSLAQGADEQYF
DNA: TGCGCCAGCAGCTTGGCCCAGGGGGCGGACGAGCAGTACTTC

length: 15
D: TRBD2
size: NA
V: TRBV5-4
J: TRBJ2-7
CDR3: CASSLRAGVTYEQYF
DNA: TGTGCCAGCAGCCTTCGGGCGGGGGTGACCTACGAGCAGTACTTC

length: 15
D: TRBD1
size: NA
V: TRBV7-3
J: TRBJ2-3
CDR3: CASSLLGTDRDTQYF
DNA: TGTGCCAGCAGCTTACTCGGGACAGATAGAGATACGCAGTATTTT

length: 12
D: TRBD2
size: NA
V: TRBV3-1/TRBV3-2
J: TRBJ2-7
CDR3: CASSQGGAGRYF
DNA: TGTGCCAGCAGCCAAGGAGGAGCGGGGCGGTACTTC

length: 13
D: NA
size: NA
V: TRBV12-3/TRBV12-4
J: TRBJ1-2
CDR3: CASSLGGGLGYTF
DNA: TGTGCCAGCAGCCTCGGCGGCGGGCTTGGCTACACCTTC

length: 15
D: TRBD2
size: NA
V: TRBV3-1/TRBV3-2
J: TRBJ2-5
CDR3: CASTSTRTSGETQYF
DNA: TGTGCCAGCACCTCGACCCGGACTAGCGGAGAGACCCAGTACTTC

length: 13
D: NA
size: once
V: TRBV5-1
J: TRBJ1-1
CDR3: CASSTQGGDEAFF
DNA: TGCGCCAGCAGCACCCAGGGTGGTGATGAAGCTTTCTTT

length: 17
D: NA
size: NA
V: TRBV3-1/TRBV3-2
J: TRBJ2-5
CDR3: CASSGGGTTYLRETQYF
DNA: TGTGCCAGCAGCGGCGGCGGGACGACTTACCTCCGGGAGACCCAGTACTTC

length: 17
D: TRBD2
size: NA
V: TRBV4-2
J: TRBJ2-7
CDR3: CASSLLGLAGGADEQYF
DNA: TGTGCCAGCAGCCTATTGGGACTAGCGGGGGGCGCCGACGAGCAGTACTTC

length: 16
D: TRBD2
size: NA
V: TRBV7-2
J: TRBJ2-5
CDR3: CASSLGIGRVGETQYF
DNA: TGTGCCAGCAGCTTAGGAATCGGGAGGGTAGGGGAGACCCAGTACTTC

length: 15
D: TRBD2
size: NA
V: TRBV3-1/TRBV3-2
J: TRBJ2-1
CDR3: CASSQGGAGVHEQFF
DNA: TGTGCCAGCAGCCAAGGCGGGGCGGGGGTCCATGAGCAGTTCTTC

length: 15
D: NA
size: NA
V: TRBV2
J: TRBJ2-3
CDR3: CASSEETGYTDTQYF
DNA: TGTGCCAGCAGTGAGGAGACGGGGTACACAGATACGCAGTATTTT

length: 13
D: TRBD2
size: NA
V: TRBV24-1
J: TRBJ2-7
CDR3: CATSDPSGREQYF
DNA: TGTGCCACCAGTGACCCTAGCGGTAGGGAGCAGTACTTC

length: 14
D: NA
size: NA
V: TRBV6-5
J: TRBJ1-1
CDR3: CASSYSGRDTEAFF
DNA: TGTGCCAGCAGTTACTCTGGGCGGGACACTGAAGCTTTCTTT

length: 16
D: TRBD1
size: few
V: TRBV13
J: TRBJ2-7
CDR3: CASRSLGTGVGHEQYF
DNA: TGTGCCAGCAGATCGCTTGGGACAGGGGTAGGGCACGAGCAGTACTTC